Reported below is one T cell receptor (beta chain). Clones were sequenced by immunoSEQ multiplex PCR, and TCRdb holds only the in-frame ones, with some missing. The top ten hold roughly 13% of the sample, which has some 150,000 clones, 75% to 85% seen once. This entry comes from a study of cytotoxic CD8 clonotypes in ibrutinib-treated CLL. The V gene's germline CDR1 is MNHEY and CDR2 SMNVEV (reference sequence). V was clipped by 5 bases and J by 2 bases; unmatched bases: 9. The CDR3 is made up of 15 amino acids. Sequenced here: PBMCs, sampled after 12 months of ibrutinib treatment. The TCR comes from a human donor with chronic lymphocytic leukemia. This chain joins TRBV27 and TRBJ2-7, with 7 bases that match TRBD2. The DNA of the CDR3 is TGTGCCAGCAGTACTCCTAGCGGCGAGACCTACGAGCAGTACTTC. Protein: CASSTPSGETYEQYF.